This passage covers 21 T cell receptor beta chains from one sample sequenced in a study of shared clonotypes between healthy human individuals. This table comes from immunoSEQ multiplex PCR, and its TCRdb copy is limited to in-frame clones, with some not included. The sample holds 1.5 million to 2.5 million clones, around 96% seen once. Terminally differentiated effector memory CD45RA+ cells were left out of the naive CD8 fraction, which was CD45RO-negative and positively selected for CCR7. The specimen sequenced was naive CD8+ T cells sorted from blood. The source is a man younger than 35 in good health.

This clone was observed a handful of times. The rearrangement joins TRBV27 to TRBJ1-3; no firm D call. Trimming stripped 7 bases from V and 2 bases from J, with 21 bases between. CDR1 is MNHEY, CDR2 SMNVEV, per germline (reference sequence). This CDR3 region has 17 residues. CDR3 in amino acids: CASILRGPGFAGNTIYF. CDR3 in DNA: TGTGCCAGCATCCTAAGAGGGCCAGGTTTCGCTGGAAACACCATATATTTT.

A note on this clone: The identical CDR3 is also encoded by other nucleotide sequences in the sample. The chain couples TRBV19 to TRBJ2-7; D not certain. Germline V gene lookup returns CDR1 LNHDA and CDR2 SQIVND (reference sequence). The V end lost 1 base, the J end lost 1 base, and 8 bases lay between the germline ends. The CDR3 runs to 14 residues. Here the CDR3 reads CASSIVPSSYEQYF. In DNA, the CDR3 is TGTGCCAGTAGTATAGTTCCCAGTTCCTACGAGCAGTACTTC.

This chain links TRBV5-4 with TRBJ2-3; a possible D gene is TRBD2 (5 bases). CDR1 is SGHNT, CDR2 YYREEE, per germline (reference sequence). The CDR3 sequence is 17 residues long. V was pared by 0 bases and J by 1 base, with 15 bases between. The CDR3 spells CASSLGRVGVGTDTQYF. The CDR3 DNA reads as TGTGCCAGCAGCTTGGGTCGGGTCGGGGTAGGCACAGATACGCAGTATTTT.

The CDR3 nucleotides are TGTGCCAGCAGTCGTCTGAACAGGGGGCTTATGGAGACCCAGTACTTC. Residues: CASSRLNRGLMETQYF. This chain uses TRBV27 with TRBJ2-5, with 9 bases that match TRBD1. Trimming removed 5 bases from V and 5 bases from J; junction bases left unmatched: 12. This CDR3 has 16 residues. Germline V CDR1 and CDR2: MNHEY, SMNVEV (reference sequence).

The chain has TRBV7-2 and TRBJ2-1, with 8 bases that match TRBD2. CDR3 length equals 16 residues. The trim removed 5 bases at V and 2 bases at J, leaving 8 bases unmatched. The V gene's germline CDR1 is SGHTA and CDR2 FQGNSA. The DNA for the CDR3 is TGTGCCAGCAGCACCCCTCTTAGCGGGGCCTACAATGAGCAGTTCTTC. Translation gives CASSTPLSGAYNEQFF.

This CDR3 reads CASSLFGGEHSPLHF. In nucleotides, the CDR3 is TGTGCCAGCAGTTTGTTCGGAGGGGAGCATTCACCCCTCCACTTT. This chain links TRBV27 with TRBJ1-6; D possibly corresponds to TRBD1 (5 bases). Trimming took off 3 bases at V and 8 bases at J, with 14 bases between the two ends. This CDR3 has 15 residues. Germline values: CDR1 MNHEY, CDR2 SMNVEV (reference sequence).

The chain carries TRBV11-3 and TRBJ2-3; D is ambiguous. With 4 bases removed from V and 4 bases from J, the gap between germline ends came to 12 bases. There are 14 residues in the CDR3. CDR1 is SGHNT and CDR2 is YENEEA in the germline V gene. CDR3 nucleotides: TGTGCCAGCAGCTCTGAACCTGGGGCAGATACGCAGTATTTT. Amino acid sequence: CASSSEPGADTQYF.

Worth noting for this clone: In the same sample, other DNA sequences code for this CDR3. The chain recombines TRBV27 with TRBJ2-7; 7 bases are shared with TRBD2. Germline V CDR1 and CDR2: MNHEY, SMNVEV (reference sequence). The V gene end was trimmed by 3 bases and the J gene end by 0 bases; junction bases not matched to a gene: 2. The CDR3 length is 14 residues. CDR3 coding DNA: TGTGCCAGCAGTTTGAGCGGGGACTCCTACGAGCAGTACTTC. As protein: CASSLSGDSYEQYF.

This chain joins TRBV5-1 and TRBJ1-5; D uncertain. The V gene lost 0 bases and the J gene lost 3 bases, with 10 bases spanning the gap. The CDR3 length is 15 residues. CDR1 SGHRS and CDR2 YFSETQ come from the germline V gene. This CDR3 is CASSLEQVHNQPQHF. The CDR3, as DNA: TGCGCCAGCAGCTTGGAGCAGGTCCACAATCAGCCCCAGCATTTT.

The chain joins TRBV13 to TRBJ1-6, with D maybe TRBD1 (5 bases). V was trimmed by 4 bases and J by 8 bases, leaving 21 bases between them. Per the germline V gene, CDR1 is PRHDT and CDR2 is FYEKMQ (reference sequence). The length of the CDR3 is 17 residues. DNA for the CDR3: TGTGCCAGCAGCTCCCATGGGACGTCCAAGGGCGATTCACCCCTCCACTTT. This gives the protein CASSSHGTSKGDSPLHF.

The CDR3 sequence is CSVERGTDTSYEQYF. The CDR3 nucleotides are TGCAGCGTTGAAAGAGGGACAGATACTTCCTACGAGCAGTACTTC. V gene TRBV29-1 combines with J gene TRBJ2-7; TRBD1 aligns across 7 bases. V was clipped by 2 bases and J by 1 base; unmatched bases: 8. CDR3 length: 15 amino acids. Per germline, CDR1 SQVTM and CDR2 ANQGSEA.

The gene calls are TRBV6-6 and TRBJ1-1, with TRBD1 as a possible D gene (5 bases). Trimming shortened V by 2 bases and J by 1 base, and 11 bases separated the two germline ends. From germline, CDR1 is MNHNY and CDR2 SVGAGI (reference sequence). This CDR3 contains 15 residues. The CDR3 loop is CASSYERGANTEAFF. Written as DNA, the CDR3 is TGTGCCAGCAGTTACGAGCGTGGGGCGAACACTGAAGCTTTCTTT.

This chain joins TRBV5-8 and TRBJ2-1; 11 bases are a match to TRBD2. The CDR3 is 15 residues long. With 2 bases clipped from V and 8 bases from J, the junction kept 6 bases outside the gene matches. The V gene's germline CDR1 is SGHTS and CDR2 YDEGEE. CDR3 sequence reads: CASSFLLAGEDEQFF. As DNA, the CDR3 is TGTGCCAGCAGCTTCCTACTAGCGGGAGAAGATGAGCAGTTCTTC. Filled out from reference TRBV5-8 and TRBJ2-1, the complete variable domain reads EAGVTQSPTHLIKTRGQQATLRCSPISGHTSVYWYQQALGLGLQFLLWYDEGEERNRGNFPPRFSGRQFPNYSSELNVNALELEDSALYLCASSFLLAGEDEQFFGPGTRLTVL.

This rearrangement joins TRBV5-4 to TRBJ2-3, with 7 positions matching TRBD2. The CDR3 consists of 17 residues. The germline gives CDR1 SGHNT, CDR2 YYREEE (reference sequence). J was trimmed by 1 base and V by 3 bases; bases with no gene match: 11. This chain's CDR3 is CASSYWEASGGTDTQYF. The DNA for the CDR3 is TGTGCCAGCAGCTACTGGGAGGCTAGCGGCGGCACAGATACGCAGTATTTT.

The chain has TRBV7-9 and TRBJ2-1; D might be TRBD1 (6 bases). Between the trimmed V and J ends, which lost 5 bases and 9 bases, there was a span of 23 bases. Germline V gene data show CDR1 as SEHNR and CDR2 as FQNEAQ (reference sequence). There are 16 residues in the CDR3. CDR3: CASSPRQDSVPGEQFF. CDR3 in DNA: TGTGCCAGCAGCCCCAGACAGGACTCCGTTCCTGGTGAGCAGTTCTTC.

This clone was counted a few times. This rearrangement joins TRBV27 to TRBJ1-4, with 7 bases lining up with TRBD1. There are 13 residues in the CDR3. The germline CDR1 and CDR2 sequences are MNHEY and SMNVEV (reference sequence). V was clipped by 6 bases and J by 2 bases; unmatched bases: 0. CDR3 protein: CASRQGTNEKLFF. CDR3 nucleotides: TGTGCCAGCAGACAGGGGACTAATGAAAAACTGTTTTTT.

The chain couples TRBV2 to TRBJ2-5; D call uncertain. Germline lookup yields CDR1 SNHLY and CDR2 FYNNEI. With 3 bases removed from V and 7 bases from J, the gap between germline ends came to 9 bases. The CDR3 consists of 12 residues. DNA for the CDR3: TGTGCCAGCAGTGATGAAGTCGGGACCCAGTACTTC. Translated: CASSDEVGTQYF.

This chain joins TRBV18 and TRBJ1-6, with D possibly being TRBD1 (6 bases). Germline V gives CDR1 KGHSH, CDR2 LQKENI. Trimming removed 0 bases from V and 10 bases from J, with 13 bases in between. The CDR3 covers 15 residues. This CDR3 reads CASSPPEGGLSPLHF. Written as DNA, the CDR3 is TGTGCCAGCTCACCACCGGAGGGGGGACTCTCACCCCTCCACTTT.

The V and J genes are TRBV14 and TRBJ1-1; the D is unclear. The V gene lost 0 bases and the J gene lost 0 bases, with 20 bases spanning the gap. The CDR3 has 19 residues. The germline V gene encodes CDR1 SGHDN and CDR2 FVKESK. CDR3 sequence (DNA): TGTGCCAGCAGCCAAGAATACGTGGCAGCCAATCTCATGAACACTGAAGCTTTCTTT. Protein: CASSQEYVAANLMNTEAFF.

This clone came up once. The CDR3 here is CATSNAVGLIDEQFF. DNA for the CDR3: TGTGCCACCAGCAATGCGGTTGGACTAATAGATGAGCAGTTCTTC. This chain joins TRBV15 and TRBJ2-1, with a tentative D call TRBD2 (6 bases). Germline V gene lookup returns CDR1 LNHNV and CDR2 YYDKDF (reference sequence). Trimming stripped 4 bases from V and 8 bases from J, with 18 bases between. The CDR3 has 15 residues.

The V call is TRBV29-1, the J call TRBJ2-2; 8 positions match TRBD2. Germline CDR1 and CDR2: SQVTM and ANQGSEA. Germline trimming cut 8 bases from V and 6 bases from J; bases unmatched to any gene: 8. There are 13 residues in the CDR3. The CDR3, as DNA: TGCAGCTGTGAAGCGGGAGTCCCCGGGGAGCTGTTTTTT. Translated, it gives CSCEAGVPGELFF.